This paragraph covers one T cell receptor (beta chain) sequence. Its antigen is not known. The record originates from a study of T-cell memory formation after mild COVID-19. Study-wide background: TCR clusters showed largely donor specificity. Findings and caveats of the study: In pre-infection memory, a portion of responding clones appeared, which suggested that cross-reactive memory joined. CD4/CD8 balance held among clones contracting day 15 to 85, and later expanders leaned CD4+. Contracting CD8+ clones were enriched in EMRA, CD4+ mainly in CM and EM.

TCRdb passed the 5' RACE reads through MiXCR, listing each CDR3 protein once. Here the sample spans about 400,000 distinct CDR3 sequences, about a sixth being singletons. Germline V gene data show CDR1 as MNHEY and CDR2 as SMNVEV (reference sequence). This CDR3 comprises 17 residues. The junction had 9 bases not matched to a gene; V was cut back by 4 bases and J by 4 bases. The genes are TRBV27 and TRBJ2-5; 13 bases are shared with TRBD2. The clonotype was recovered from a man between 18 and 35 years old who had mild COVID-19 (a few samples of this study predate the infection). Cell type and time point are not known. The material sequenced was PBMCs or a T cell subset sorted from them (not recorded which). The CDR3 is CASSSGLAGEVPETQYF. For the CDR3, the DNA is TGTGCCAGCAGTTCCGGACTAGCGGGGGAGGTCCCAGAGACCCAGTACTTC.